The source of this TCR beta chain is a study of beta chain features in type 1 diabetes. Study as a whole: Similarity in age, gender and cell yields was seen between patients and healthy donors. General observations from the study: TCRB CDR3 length was moderately but significantly reduced in all four CD4+ subsets of Type 1 diabetes patients.

TCRB transcripts that were expressed got sequenced, as all of the isolated RNA had been reverse transcribed. The assay was immunoSEQ multiplex PCR, and TCRdb's table has in-frame clones only and misses some. In the table there are around 110,000 clones, approximately 16% of which are singletons. This CDR3 region has 11 residues. The germline CDR1 and CDR2 sequences are GTSNPN and SVGIG (reference sequence). Trimming removed 2 bases at V and 11 bases at J, with 9 bases between. To note about this clone: Its target is not known.

Sample: central memory CD4+ T cells from blood. The origin of this receptor is a man aged 25 to 45 with type 1 diabetes. The chain joins TRBV30 to TRBJ1-4; no firm D call. CDR3 loop: CAWSLSPKLFF. CDR3 in DNA: TGTGCCTGGAGTTTGTCACCGAAACTGTTTTTT.